The entry below gives a single T cell receptor beta chain sequence along with its context. The germline V and J ends were trimmed by 9 bases and 1 base, with 12 bases remaining between them. The CDR3 has 14 residues. From germline, CDR1 is KGHSH and CDR2 LQKENI. These data are taken from a study of cytomegalovirus exposure and HLA in healthy donors. PCR primers comprised 60 Vbeta and 13 Jbeta primers. Using immunoSEQ multiplex PCR, the repertoire was profiled, and TCRdb retains in-frame clones only, with some absent. The sample records hundreds of thousands of clones, approximately 68% being singletons.

The chain is built from TRBV18 and TRBJ2-2; D not resolved. Sequences were obtained from PBMCs. The source is a woman aged 25 to 39 in good health and CMV-seronegative. The CDR3 DNA sequence: TGTGCCAGTTACCAGAACGAGAACACCGGGGAGCTGTTTTTT. Translation gives CASYQNENTGELFF.